Presented here are 15 T cell receptor beta chains from one specimen sequenced in a study of cytomegalovirus exposure and HLA in healthy donors. Repertoires were generated with immunoSEQ multiplex PCR, while TCRdb's copy carries only in-frame clones and drops some. The sample contains roughly 150,000 clones, approximately 80% of which appear only once. The specimen was PBMCs. Every receptor here comes from a young man in good health and CMV-seropositive.

This chain links TRBV11-2 with TRBJ2-7; tentatively, D is TRBD1 (7 bases). The CDR3 has 13 amino acids. V dropped 8 bases and J dropped 0 bases, with 11 bases sitting between them. Germline CDR1 reads SGHAT; CDR2 reads FQNNGV. In nucleotides, the CDR3 is TGTGCCAGCGAGGAGGGGGCCTCCTACGAGCAGTACTTC. Translation: CASEEGASYEQYF.

This clone was seen only once. CDR3 sequence: CASSGGGTGELFF. The CDR3 region has the DNA TGTGCCAGCAGCGGAGGAGGGACCGGGGAGCTGTTTTTT. V is TRBV5-4 and J is TRBJ2-2; tentative D call: TRBD2 (6 bases). The CDR3 is 13 amino acids. The germline V gene has CDR1 SGHNT and CDR2 YYREEE (reference sequence). V was pared by 4 bases and J by 5 bases, with 9 bases between.

This clone was detected only once. V gene TRBV29-1 combines with J gene TRBJ1-1, with 8 bases matching TRBD1. V gave up 1 base and J gave up 5 bases; unmatched junction bases: 9. The CDR3 has 15 amino acids. From germline, CDR1 is SQVTM and CDR2 ANQGSEA. The CDR3 spells CSVEGWQGARTEAFF. In nucleotides, the CDR3 is TGCAGCGTTGAAGGGTGGCAGGGGGCGCGTACTGAAGCTTTCTTT.

The rearrangement joins TRBV11-2 to TRBJ1-2; 7 positions match TRBD1. This CDR3 is built from 13 residues. Per germline, CDR1 SGHAT and CDR2 FQNNGV. The ends lost 5 bases at V and 3 bases at J; junction bases unmatched: 3. This chain's CDR3 is CASSPGQDYGYTF. In nucleotides, the CDR3 is TGTGCCAGCAGCCCCGGACAGGACTATGGCTACACCTTC.

This clone was observed a handful of times. The chain uses TRBV2 and TRBJ2-2; 9 bases agree with TRBD2. The CDR3 covers 14 residues. With 8 bases clipped from V and 2 bases from J, the junction kept 3 bases outside the gene matches. Germline V gene lookup returns CDR1 SNHLY and CDR2 FYNNEI. CDR3 coding DNA: TGTGCCAGCGGTGGGACTAGCAACACCGGGGAGCTGTTTTTT. As protein: CASGGTSNTGELFF.

The V gene is TRBV25-1, the J gene TRBJ2-1, with D perhaps TRBD1 (5 bases). Trimming pared 5 bases from V and 2 bases from J, leaving 10 bases between. The germline CDR1 and CDR2 sequences are MGHDK and SYGVNS. The CDR3 extends over 14 amino acids. This chain's CDR3 is CASSSGAAYNEQFF. The CDR3 coding sequence is TGTGCCAGCAGTAGTGGGGCGGCCTACAATGAGCAGTTCTTC.

The gene calls are TRBV4-3 and TRBJ1-3; D might be TRBD1 (5 bases). Germline lookup yields CDR1 LGHNA and CDR2 YSLEER. The CDR3 is made up of 17 amino acids. V lost 3 bases and J lost 8, with 23 bases in between. The CDR3 nucleotides read TGCGCCAGCAGCCATCACCCCCCCCAGGGAGGGGAGGACACCATATATTTT. Translation gives CASSHHPPQGGEDTIYF.

V is TRBV5-1 and J is TRBJ1-1; TRBD1 aligns across 9 bases. In germline, CDR1 is SGHRS, CDR2 YFSETQ. After removal of 5 bases from V and 11 bases from J, the junction contained 16 bases not matched to a gene. The CDR3 length is 15 residues. DNA for the CDR3: TGCGCCAGCAGGAAGGTGGGACAGGGCCTTCTAGAGGCTTTCTTT. Its translation: CASRKVGQGLLEAFF.

The chain uses TRBV7-8 and TRBJ1-5; perhaps TRBD1 as D (5 bases). Germline V gene data show CDR1 as SGHVS and CDR2 as FQNEAQ. V was cut by 0 bases and J by 2 bases, with 11 bases left in between. This CDR3 contains 16 residues. The CDR3 bases are TGTGCCAGCAGCTTAGCGGGGGGGTTTGGCAATCAGCCCCAGCATTTT. Protein product: CASSLAGGFGNQPQHF.

This rearrangement joins TRBV7-5 to TRBJ2-4; the D call in the table, TRBD1, was not verified against the DNA. TRBV7-5 counts as a pseudogene. CDR3 length: 14 amino acids. CDR3 bases: TGTGCCAGAAGCTCAAGGGGATCTAAAAACATTCAGTACTTC. This translates into CARSSRGSKNIQYF.

This clone was seen just once. This chain connects TRBV5-4 to TRBJ2-1; 7 positions match TRBD1. This CDR3 has 14 amino acids. Germline V gives CDR1 SGHNT, CDR2 YYREEE (reference sequence). Losses at the gene ends were 3 bases for V and 5 bases for J; bases not matched to a gene: 5. CDR3 nucleotide sequence: TGTGCCAGCAGCTCGACAGGGTCACACAATGAGCAGTTCTTC. Translation gives CASSSTGSHNEQFF.

The V gene is TRBV29-1, the J gene TRBJ2-3, with 7 bases lining up with TRBD2. This CDR3 has 15 amino acids. Germline V gene data show CDR1 as SQVTM and CDR2 as ANQGSEA. The V gene end was trimmed by 7 bases and the J gene end by 3 bases; junction bases not matched to a gene: 13. CDR3 nucleotide sequence: TGCAGCGCTAAAGAGTGGGGGGGAGGAACAGATACGCAGTATTTT. This encodes CSAKEWGGGTDTQYF.

For the CDR3, the DNA is TGTGCCAGCAGGGGACGAGGGACAGGGGTGGCCTACGAGCAGTACTTC. Protein product: CASRGRGTGVAYEQYF. The chain couples TRBV13 to TRBJ2-7; 10 bases agree with TRBD1. CDR3 length equals 16 residues. Germline values: CDR1 PRHDT, CDR2 FYEKMQ (reference sequence). V shed 6 bases, J shed 2 bases, and the junction held 10 bases outside the gene matches.

This clone was recorded once. CDR3 DNA sequence: TGTGCCAGTAGTACTAACCCGGGACAGGGATGGGAGCAGTACTTC. It translates to CASSTNPGQGWEQYF. This chain links TRBV19 with TRBJ2-7; TRBD1 matches 9 bases. The V gene's germline CDR1 is LNHDA and CDR2 SQIVND (reference sequence). This CDR3 contains 15 residues. With 4 bases clipped from V and 7 bases from J, the junction kept 11 bases outside the gene matches. Looking up the rest from reference TRBV19 and TRBJ2-7 gives the full variable domain: DGGITQSPKYLFRKEGQNVTLSCEQNLNHDAMYWYRQDPGQGLRLIYYSQIVNDFQKGDIAEGYSVSREKKESFPLTVTSAQKNPTAFYLCASSTNPGQGWEQYFGPGTRLTVT.

This clone was found a few times. The chain uses TRBV6-5 and TRBJ2-5, with D possibly being TRBD2 (5 bases). Per germline, CDR1 MNHEY and CDR2 SVGAGI. The germline V and J ends were trimmed by 5 bases and 8 bases, with 12 bases remaining between them. The CDR3 runs to 12 residues. CDR3 bases: TGTGCCAGCAGTACTTACGGGGTCACCCAGTACTTC. This codes for CASSTYGVTQYF.